A selection of T cell receptor beta chains follows, all from one sample in a study of blood T cell repertoires in COVID-19. Only in-frame clones appear in the TCRdb table, and some are missing; sequencing was by immunoSEQ multiplex PCR. This table holds a few hundred thousand clones, approximately 89% found once. Sequencing input: PBMCs or T cells enriched from blood (not recorded which). Receptor source: a man in his forties in a cohort exposed to, infected with or recovered from COVID-19 (not recorded which). CDR3s include the opening cysteine and the closing phenylalanine or tryptophan. D genes are given only for firm matches. Size is omitted from some rows. Given values are once, few, many or a class for expanded clones.

CDR3 protein | CDR3 DNA | J gene | D gene | clone size | V gene
CASRNRQGMYEQYF | TGTGCCAGTAGAAACAGACAGGGGATGTACGAGCAGTACTTC | TRBJ2-7 | TRBD1 | - | TRBV19
CASSAWGQGSYNEQFF | TGTGCCAGCAGCGCGTGGGGACAGGGCTCCTACAATGAGCAGTTCTTC | TRBJ2-1 | TRBD1 | - | TRBV11-2
CASSLLVKRDHTGELFF | TGTGCCAGCAGCTTGTTGGTAAAGCGGGACCACACCGGGGAGCTGTTTTTT | TRBJ2-2 | TRBD2 | - | TRBV5-6
CASLGGTEAFF | TGTGCCTCCCTCGGGGGGACTGAAGCTTTCTTT | TRBJ1-1 | - | - | TRBV27
CASSSRSGDYYGYTF | TGTGCCAGCAGCTCTCGCTCCGGGGACTACTATGGCTACACCTTC | TRBJ1-2 | - | - | TRBV5-6
CATSRDRGSNQPQHF | TGTGCCACCAGCCGGGACAGGGGGAGCAATCAGCCCCAGCATTTT | TRBJ1-5 | TRBD1 | - | TRBV15
CASTMGGRAEQYF | TGTGCCAGCACCATGGGCGGGAGGGCCGAGCAGTACTTC | TRBJ2-7 | TRBD2 | - | TRBV28
CASSLRGQAFF | TGTGCCAGCAGCTTGAGGGGGCAGGCTTTCTTT | TRBJ1-1 | TRBD1 | once | TRBV5-4
CASSKTENTEAFF | TGTGCCAGCAGTAAAACAGAGAACACTGAAGCTTTCTTT | TRBJ1-1 | - | once | TRBV2
CASSLGAGIGTDTQYF | TGTGCCAGCAGCTTAGGGGCGGGGATCGGCACAGATACGCAGTATTTT | TRBJ2-3 | - | - | TRBV7-2
CASSPGTGPTNEKLFF | TGCGCCAGCAGCCCAGGGACAGGGCCCACTAATGAAAAACTGTTTTTT | TRBJ1-4 | TRBD1 | once | TRBV5-1
CASSRQDGYTF | TGTGCCAGCAGCCGACAGGATGGCTACACCTTC | TRBJ1-2 | - | - | TRBV6-5
CASSSPGNQPQHF | TGTGCCAGCAGCTCCCCAGGCAATCAGCCCCAGCATTTT | TRBJ1-5 | - | - | TRBV3-1/TRBV3-2
CASSPTGYYGYTF | TGTGCCAGCAGCCCTACAGGTTACTATGGCTACACCTTC | TRBJ1-2 | - | - | TRBV12-3/TRBV12-4
CASSRQGGTEAFF | TGTGCCAGCAGCCGACAGGGAGGTACTGAAGCTTTCTTT | TRBJ1-1 | TRBD1 | - | TRBV11-1
CASSRGQGRNSPLHF | TGTGCCAGCAGCCGGGGACAGGGCAGGAATTCACCCCTCCACTTT | TRBJ1-6 | TRBD1 | few | TRBV3-1/TRBV3-2
CASRGGTRLEQYF | TGTGCCAGCAGGGGCGGGACGCGCCTGGAGCAGTACTTC | TRBJ2-7 | - | - | TRBV3-1/TRBV3-2
CASSEAGTSVNEQFF | TGTGCCAGCAGTGAAGCCGGGACTAGCGTAAATGAGCAGTTCTTC | TRBJ2-1 | TRBD2 | - | TRBV6-1
CASSQDYTGELFF | TGTGCCAGCAGCCAGGACTACACCGGGGAGCTGTTTTTT | TRBJ2-2 | - | - | TRBV13
CASSTSGRYNEQFF | TGTGCCAGCAGCACTAGCGGGAGGTACAATGAGCAGTTCTTC | TRBJ2-1 | TRBD2 | - | TRBV28
CASSYSGLPYEQYF | TGTGCCAGCAGTTACTCGGGACTTCCCTACGAGCAGTACTTC | TRBJ2-7 | - | - | TRBV6-2/TRBV6-3
CASSQGLGASLQRGELFF | TGTGCCAGCAGCCAAGGACTGGGGGCTAGCCTCCAAAGAGGGGAGCTGTTTTTT | TRBJ2-2 | - | - | TRBV3-1/TRBV3-2
CASGIQGQPQHF | TGTGCTAGTGGAATACAGGGGCAGCCCCAGCATTTT | TRBJ1-5 | TRBD1 | - | TRBV12-5
CASSSLAFIYNEQFF | TGTGCCAGCAGCTCGCTAGCGTTTATCTACAATGAGCAGTTCTTC | TRBJ2-1 | - | - | TRBV5-6
CASSEFGRGQGQNSPLHF | TGTGCCAGCAGTGAGTTTGGACGGGGACAGGGGCAAAATTCACCCCTCCACTTT | TRBJ1-6 | TRBD1 | - | TRBV2
CASSIYRGSNSPLHF | TGTGCCAGCAGTATCTACAGGGGTAGCAATTCACCCCTCCACTTT | TRBJ1-6 | TRBD1 | - | TRBV6-5
CASRIGQVYEQYF | TGTGCCAGCAGGATCGGACAGGTCTACGAGCAGTACTTC | TRBJ2-7 | TRBD1 | - | TRBV12-3/TRBV12-4
CASSLRGGETQYF | TGTGCCAGCAGCTTAAGGGGGGGTGAGACCCAGTACTTC | TRBJ2-5 | - | - | TRBV13